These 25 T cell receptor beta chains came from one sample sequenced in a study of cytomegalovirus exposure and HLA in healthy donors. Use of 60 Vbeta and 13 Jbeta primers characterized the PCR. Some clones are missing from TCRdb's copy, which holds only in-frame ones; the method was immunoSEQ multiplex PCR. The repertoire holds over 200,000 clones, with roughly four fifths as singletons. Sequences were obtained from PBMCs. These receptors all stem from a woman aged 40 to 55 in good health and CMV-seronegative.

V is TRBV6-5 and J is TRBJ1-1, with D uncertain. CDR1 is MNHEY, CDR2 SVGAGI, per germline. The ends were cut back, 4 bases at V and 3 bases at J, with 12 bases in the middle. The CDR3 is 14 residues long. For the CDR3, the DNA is TGTGCCAGCAGTTTTTATAAGGAGTACACTGAAGCTTTCTTT. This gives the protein CASSFYKEYTEAFF.

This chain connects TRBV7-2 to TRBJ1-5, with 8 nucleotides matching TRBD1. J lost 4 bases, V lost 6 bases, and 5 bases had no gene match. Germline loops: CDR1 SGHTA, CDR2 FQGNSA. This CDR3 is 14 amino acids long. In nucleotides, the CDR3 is TGTGCCAGCAGTTTTCGACAGGGGAATCAGCCCCAGCATTTT. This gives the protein CASSFRQGNQPQHF.

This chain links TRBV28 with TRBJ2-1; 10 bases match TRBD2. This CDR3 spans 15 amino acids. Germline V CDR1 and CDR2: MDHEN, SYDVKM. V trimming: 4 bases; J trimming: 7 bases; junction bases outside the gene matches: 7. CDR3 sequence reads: CASSSTGLARNEQFF. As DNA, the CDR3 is TGTGCCAGCAGTTCCACGGGACTAGCGCGTAATGAGCAGTTCTTC.

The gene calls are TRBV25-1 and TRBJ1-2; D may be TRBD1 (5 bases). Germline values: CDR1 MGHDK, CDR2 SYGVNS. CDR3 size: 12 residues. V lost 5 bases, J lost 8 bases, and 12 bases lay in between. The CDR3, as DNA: TGTGCCAGCAGTTCGGGGGAGCACGGCTACACCTTC. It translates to CASSSGEHGYTF.

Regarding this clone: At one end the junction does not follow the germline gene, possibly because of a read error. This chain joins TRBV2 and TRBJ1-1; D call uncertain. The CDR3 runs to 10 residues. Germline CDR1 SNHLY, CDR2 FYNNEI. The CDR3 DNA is TGTGCCAGCAGCGCAACGGGATTTTACTTT. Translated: CASSATGFYF.

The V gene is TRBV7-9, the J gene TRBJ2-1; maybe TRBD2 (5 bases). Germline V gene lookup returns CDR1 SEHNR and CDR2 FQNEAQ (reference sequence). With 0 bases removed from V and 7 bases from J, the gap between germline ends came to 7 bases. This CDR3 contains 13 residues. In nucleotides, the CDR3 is TGTGCCAGCAGCTTAGCTGGGAGAAATGAGCAGTTCTTC. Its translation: CASSLAGRNEQFF.

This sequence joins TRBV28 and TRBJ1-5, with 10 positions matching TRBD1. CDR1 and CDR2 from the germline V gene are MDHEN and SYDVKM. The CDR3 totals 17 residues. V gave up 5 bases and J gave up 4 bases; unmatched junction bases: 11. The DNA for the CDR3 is TGTGCCAGCAGTAATAGGGGTCGGGACAGGGGAAATCAGCCCCAGCATTTT. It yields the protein CASSNRGRDRGNQPQHF. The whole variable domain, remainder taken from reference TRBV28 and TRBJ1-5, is DVKVTQSSRYLVKRTGEKVFLECVQDMDHENMFWYRQDPGLGLRLIYFSYDVKMKEKGDIPEGYSVSREKKERFSLILESASTNQTSMYLCASSNRGRDRGNQPQHFGDGTRLSIL.

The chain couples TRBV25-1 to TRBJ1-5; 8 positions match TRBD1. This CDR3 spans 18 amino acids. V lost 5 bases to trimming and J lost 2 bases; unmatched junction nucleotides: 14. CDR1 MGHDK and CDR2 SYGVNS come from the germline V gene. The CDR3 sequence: CASSSQGADSGGNQPQHF. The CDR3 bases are TGTGCCAGCAGTTCCCAGGGGGCTGACTCTGGGGGCAATCAGCCCCAGCATTTT.

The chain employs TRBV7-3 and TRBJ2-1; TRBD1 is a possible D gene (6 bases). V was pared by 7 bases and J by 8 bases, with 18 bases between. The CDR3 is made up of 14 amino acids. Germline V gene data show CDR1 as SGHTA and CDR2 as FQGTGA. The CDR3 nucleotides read TGTGCCAGCACCCCCCGCAGGGGCGGAGATGAGCAGTTCTTC. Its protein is CASTPRRGGDEQFF.

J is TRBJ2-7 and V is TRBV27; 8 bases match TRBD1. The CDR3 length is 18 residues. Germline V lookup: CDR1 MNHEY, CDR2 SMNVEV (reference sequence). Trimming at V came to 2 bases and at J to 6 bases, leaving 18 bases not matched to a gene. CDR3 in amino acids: CASSLRTARQGSKSEQYF. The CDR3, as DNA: TGTGCCAGCAGTTTAAGGACTGCCCGACAGGGGAGTAAGTCCGAGCAGTACTTC.

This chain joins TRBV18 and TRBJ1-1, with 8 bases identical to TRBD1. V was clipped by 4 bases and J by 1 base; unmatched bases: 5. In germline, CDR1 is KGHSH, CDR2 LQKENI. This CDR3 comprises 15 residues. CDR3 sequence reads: CASSLGQGPNTEAFF. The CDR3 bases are TGTGCCAGCTCACTTGGACAGGGACCGAACACTGAAGCTTTCTTT.

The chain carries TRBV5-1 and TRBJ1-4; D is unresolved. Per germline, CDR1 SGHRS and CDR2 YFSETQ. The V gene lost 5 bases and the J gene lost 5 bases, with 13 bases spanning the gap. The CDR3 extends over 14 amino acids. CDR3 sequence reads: CASSEQTLNEKLFF. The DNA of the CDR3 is TGCGCCAGCAGTGAACAGACGTTGAATGAAAAACTGTTTTTT. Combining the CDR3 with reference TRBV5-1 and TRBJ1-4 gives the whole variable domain KAGVTQTPRYLIKTRGQQVTLSCSPISGHRSVSWYQQTPGQGLQFLFEYFSETQRNKGNFPGRFSGRQFSNSRSEMNVSTLELGDSALYLCASSEQTLNEKLFFGSGTQLSVL.

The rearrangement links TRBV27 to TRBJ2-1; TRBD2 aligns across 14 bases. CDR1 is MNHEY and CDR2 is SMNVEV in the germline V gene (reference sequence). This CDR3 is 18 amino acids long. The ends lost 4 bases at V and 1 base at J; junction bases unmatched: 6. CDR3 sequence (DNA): TGTGCCAGCAGTTCGGGACTAGCGGGGGCCACTTCCTACAATGAGCAGTTCTTC. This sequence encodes CASSSGLAGATSYNEQFF.

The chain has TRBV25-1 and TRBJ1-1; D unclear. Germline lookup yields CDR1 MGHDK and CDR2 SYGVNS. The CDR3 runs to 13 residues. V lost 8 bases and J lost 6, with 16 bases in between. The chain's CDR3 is CASQEGYTAEAFF. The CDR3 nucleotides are TGTGCCAGCCAAGAGGGATATACCGCTGAAGCTTTCTTT.

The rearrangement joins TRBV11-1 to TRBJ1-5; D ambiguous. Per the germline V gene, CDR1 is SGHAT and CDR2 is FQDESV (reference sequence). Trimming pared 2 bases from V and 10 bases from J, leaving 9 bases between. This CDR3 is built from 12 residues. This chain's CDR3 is CASSLISQPQHF. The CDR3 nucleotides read TGTGCCAGCAGCTTAATTTCCCAACCCCAGCATTTT.

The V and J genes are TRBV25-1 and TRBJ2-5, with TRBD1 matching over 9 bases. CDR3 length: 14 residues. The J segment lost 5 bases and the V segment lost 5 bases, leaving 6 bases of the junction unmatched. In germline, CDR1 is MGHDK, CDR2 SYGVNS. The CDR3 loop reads CASSQRTGVETQYF. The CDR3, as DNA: TGTGCCAGCAGTCAAAGGACAGGGGTGGAGACCCAGTACTTC.

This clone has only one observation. The DNA for the CDR3 is TGTGCCAGCAGCTCCCAGGAAGGCACAGATACGCAGTATTTT. Its protein is CASSSQEGTDTQYF. The rearrangement links TRBV11-1 to TRBJ2-3; D ambiguous. The V end was cut by 4 bases, the J end by 1 base, with 9 bases between. Per the germline V gene, CDR1 is SGHAT and CDR2 is FQDESV (reference sequence). This CDR3 region has 14 residues.

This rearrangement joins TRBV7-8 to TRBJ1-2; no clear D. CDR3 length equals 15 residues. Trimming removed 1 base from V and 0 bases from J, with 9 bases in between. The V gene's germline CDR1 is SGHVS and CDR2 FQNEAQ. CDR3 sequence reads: CASSLGASPNYGYTF. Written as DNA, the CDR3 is TGTGCCAGCAGCTTAGGGGCCAGTCCTAACTATGGCTACACCTTC.

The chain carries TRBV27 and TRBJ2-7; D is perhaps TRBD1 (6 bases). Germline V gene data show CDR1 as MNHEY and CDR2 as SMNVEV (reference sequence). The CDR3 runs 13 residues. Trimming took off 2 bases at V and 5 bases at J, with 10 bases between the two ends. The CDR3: CASSLGAGDEQYF. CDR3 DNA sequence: TGTGCCAGCAGTTTAGGGGCAGGGGACGAGCAGTACTTC.

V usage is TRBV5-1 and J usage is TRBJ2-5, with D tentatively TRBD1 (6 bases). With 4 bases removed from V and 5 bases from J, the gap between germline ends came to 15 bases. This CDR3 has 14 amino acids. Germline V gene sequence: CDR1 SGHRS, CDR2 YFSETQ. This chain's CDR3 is CASSRLRDTETQYF. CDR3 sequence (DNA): TGCGCCAGCAGCCGCCTAAGGGACACGGAGACCCAGTACTTC.

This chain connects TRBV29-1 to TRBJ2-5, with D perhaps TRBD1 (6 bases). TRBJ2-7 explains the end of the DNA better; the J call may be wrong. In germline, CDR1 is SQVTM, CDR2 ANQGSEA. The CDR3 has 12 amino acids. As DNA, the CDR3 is TGCAGCGTTGTCGACAGGTCCTACGAGCAGTACTTC. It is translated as CSVVDRSYEQYF.

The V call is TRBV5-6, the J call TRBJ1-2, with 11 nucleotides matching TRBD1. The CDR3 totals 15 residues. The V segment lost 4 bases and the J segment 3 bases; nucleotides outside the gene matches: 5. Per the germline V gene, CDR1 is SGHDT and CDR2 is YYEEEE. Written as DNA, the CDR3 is TGTGCCAGCAGCGCCGGACAGGGGGCGTACTATGGCTACACCTTC. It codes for CASSAGQGAYYGYTF.

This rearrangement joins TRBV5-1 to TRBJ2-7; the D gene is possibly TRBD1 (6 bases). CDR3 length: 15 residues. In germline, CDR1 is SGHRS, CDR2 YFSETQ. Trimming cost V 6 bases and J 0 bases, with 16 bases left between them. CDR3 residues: CASTPNRDTSYEQYF. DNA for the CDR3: TGCGCCAGCACTCCAAACCGGGACACCTCCTACGAGCAGTACTTC.

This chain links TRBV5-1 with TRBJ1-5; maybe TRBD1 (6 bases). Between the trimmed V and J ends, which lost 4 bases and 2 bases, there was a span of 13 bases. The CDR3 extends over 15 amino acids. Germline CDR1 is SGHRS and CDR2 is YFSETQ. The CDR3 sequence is CASSIQGRGNQPQHF. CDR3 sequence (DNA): TGCGCCAGCAGCATACAGGGACGAGGCAATCAGCCCCAGCATTTT.

DNA of the CDR3: TGTGCCAGTAGTACTCGGACAGGGGGGACTGGGGCCAACGTCCTGACTTTC. Residues: CASSTRTGGTGANVLTF. The rearrangement links TRBV19 to TRBJ2-6, with TRBD1 identical over 10 bases. V lost 4 bases to trimming and J lost 2 bases; unmatched junction nucleotides: 5. CDR1 LNHDA and CDR2 SQIVND come from the germline V gene (reference sequence). CDR3 size: 17 residues.